The next 23 T cell receptor beta chains were all read from a single sample in a study of T-cell memory formation after mild COVID-19. TCRdb re-derived calls from the 5' RACE reads in MiXCR, one entry per CDR3 protein. Among about 430,000 distinct CDR3 sequences listed, 20% to 25% were seen once. Source material: PBMCs or a T cell subset sorted from them (not recorded which). All receptors come from an adult woman who had mild COVID-19 (a few samples of this study predate the infection). Cell type and time point are not known.

The V call is TRBV12-3 or TRBV12-4, the J call TRBJ1-1, with unresolved D. CDR3 length: 15 residues. V shed 6 bases and J shed 0 bases, with 14 bases lying between them. The CDR3 nucleotides read TGTGCCAGCAGGACCTCGGGGTATATGAACACTGAAGCTTTCTTT. This codes for CASRTSGYMNTEAFF.

This chain connects TRBV7-2 to TRBJ2-3; 9 bases match TRBD2. Trimming at V came to 4 bases and at J to 4 bases, leaving 15 bases not matched to a gene. The V gene's germline CDR1 is SGHTA and CDR2 FQGNSA. The CDR3 has 18 amino acids. The CDR3 sequence is CASSSHLSSGIPADTQYF. For the CDR3, the DNA is TGTGCCAGCAGCTCCCACCTGTCTAGCGGGATCCCGGCAGATACGCAGTATTTT.

The rearrangement uses TRBV28 and TRBJ2-3, with 9 bases matching TRBD2. The V and J ends lost 2 bases and 2 bases, in that order; junction bases with no gene match: 8. Germline V gives CDR1 MDHEN, CDR2 SYDVKM. The CDR3 has 17 residues. The CDR3 DNA follows: TGTGCCAGCAGTTTAAGTGGGCTAGCGGGGAACACAGATACGCAGTATTTT. Protein sequence: CASSLSGLAGNTDTQYF. The full variable domain, with the rest looked up from reference TRBV28 and TRBJ2-3, is DVKVTQSSRYLVKRTGEKVFLECVQDMDHENMFWYRQDPGLGLRLIYFSYDVKMKEKGDIPEGYSVSREKKERFSLILESASTNQTSMYLCASSLSGLAGNTDTQYFGPGTRLTVL.

The V call is TRBV10-3, the J call TRBJ1-4, with D tentatively TRBD1 (5 bases). Between the trimmed V and J ends, which lost 4 bases and 7 bases, there was a span of 10 bases. The CDR3 totals 13 residues. CDR1 and CDR2 from the germline V gene are ENHRY and SYGVKD. CDR3: CAISGAGTEKLFF. The CDR3, as DNA: TGTGCCATCAGTGGGGCAGGGACTGAAAAACTGTTTTTT.

This clonotype has a handful of counts. The chain couples TRBV24-1 to TRBJ1-4; 10 nucleotides agree with TRBD1. J lost 8 bases, V lost 7 bases, and 6 bases had no gene match. The CDR3 length is 14 residues. Germline loops: CDR1 KGHDR, CDR2 SFDVKD. As DNA, the CDR3 is TGTGCCACCAGCCGACAGGGGGCCGGCGAAAAACTGTTTTTT. It specifies CATSRQGAGEKLFF.

This chain links TRBV5-6 with TRBJ2-6; the match to TRBD1 covers 7 bases. Trimming took 0 bases from V and 4 from J; bases not matched to a gene: 7. The CDR3 covers 17 residues. The germline V gene encodes CDR1 SGHDT and CDR2 YYEEEE. CDR3 nucleotides: TGTGCCAGCAGCTTGGACAGGGGTTCGGCAGGGGCCAACGTCCTGACTTTC. Amino acid sequence: CASSLDRGSAGANVLTF.

This clonotype occurred a few times. The chain combines TRBV5-1 with TRBJ2-1; 14 bases align to TRBD2. The CDR3 is made up of 15 amino acids. CDR1 is SGHRS and CDR2 is YFSETQ in the germline V gene. V dropped 4 bases and J dropped 9; count of bases not matched to a gene: 6. CDR3 residues: CASSMTSGRAIEQFF. In DNA, the CDR3 is TGCGCCAGCAGCATGACTAGCGGGAGGGCGATTGAGCAGTTCTTC.

The chain links TRBV2 to TRBJ2-2; 10 nucleotides agree with TRBD2. Germline trimming cut 4 bases from V and 7 bases from J; bases unmatched to any gene: 6. Germline V lookup: CDR1 SNHLY, CDR2 FYNNEI. The CDR3 is 15 residues long. This chain's CDR3 is CASSGAGGPIGELFF. CDR3 nucleotides: TGTGCCAGCAGTGGAGCGGGAGGGCCGATCGGGGAGCTGTTTTTT.

This clonotype was recorded a few times. Here the CDR3 reads CASSAGQASSYNEQFF. The CDR3 DNA reads TGTGCCAGCAGCGCAGGACAGGCCAGCTCCTACAATGAGCAGTTCTTC. V is TRBV7-8 and J is TRBJ2-1, with 7 bases lining up with TRBD1. The CDR3 has 16 amino acids. CDR1 SGHVS and CDR2 FQNEAQ come from the germline V gene. After removal of 5 bases from V and 0 bases from J, the junction contained 7 bases not matched to a gene. The full variable domain, completed using reference TRBV7-8 and TRBJ2-1, is GAGVSQSPRYKVAKRGQDVALRCDPISGHVSLFWYQQALGQGPEFLTYFQNEAQLDKSGLPSDRFFAERPEGSVSTLKIQRTQQEDSAVYLCASSAGQASSYNEQFFGPGTRLTVL.

The V gene is TRBV10-3, the J gene TRBJ2-7, with 8 nucleotides matching TRBD1. This CDR3 is 13 amino acids long. V lost 9 bases, J lost 4 bases, and 8 bases stayed unmatched. CDR1 is ENHRY, CDR2 SYGVKD, per germline. The CDR3 sequence: CAIGQGEMYEQYF. CDR3 bases: TGTGCCATTGGACAGGGCGAGATGTACGAGCAGTACTTC.

In its sample, this clonotype was seen a few times. The rearrangement uses TRBV5-1 and TRBJ2-7; 7 nucleotides align to TRBD1. Trimming took 4 bases from V and 3 from J; bases not matched to a gene: 10. There are 15 residues in the CDR3. Germline V gives CDR1 SGHRS, CDR2 YFSETQ. In nucleotides, the CDR3 is TGCGCCAGCAGCCTGGTCAGGGGGTCCCTCTACGAGCAGTACTTC. It translates to CASSLVRGSLYEQYF.

The J gene is TRBJ2-3, the V gene TRBV7-9; D tentatively reads TRBD1 or TRBD2 (6 bases each). Trimming cost V 2 bases and J 1 base, with 10 bases left between them. Germline V CDR1 and CDR2: SEHNR, FQNEAQ (reference sequence). The CDR3 spans 15 residues. CDR3: CASSLTGARTDTQYF. The DNA for the CDR3 is TGTGCCAGCAGCTTAACGGGGGCCCGCACAGATACGCAGTATTTT.

This rearrangement joins TRBV21-1 to TRBJ2-6. TRBV21-1 is tagged as a pseudogene. This CDR3 has 17 residues. CDR3 residues: CASSEAVFVSGANVLTF. CDR3 DNA: TGTGCCAGCAGCGAGGCAGTTTTTGTCTCTGGGGCCAACGTCCTGACTTTC.

This clonotype was seen many times. V usage is TRBV7-6 and J usage is TRBJ2-5, with 9 positions matching TRBD2. V gave up 1 base and J gave up 0 bases; unmatched junction bases: 6. Germline assignment: CDR1 SGHVS and CDR2 FNYEAQ. CDR3 length: 17 residues. The CDR3 DNA is TGTGCCAGCAGCTTAGGCAAGCTAGCGGGGAACCAAGAGACCCAGTACTTC. As protein: CASSLGKLAGNQETQYF.

The chain combines TRBV4-1 with TRBJ1-5; D unclear. CDR1 is MGHRA and CDR2 is YSYEKL in the germline V gene. Trimming left V 0 bases short and J 1 base short, with 13 bases between. The CDR3 loop spans 17 amino acids. CDR3 sequence reads: CASSQDETFRSNQPQHF. DNA for the CDR3: TGCGCCAGCAGCCAAGATGAGACATTCAGGAGCAATCAGCCCCAGCATTTT.

The chain has TRBV6-4 and TRBJ2-1; D remains ambiguous. Trimming took off 7 bases at V and 8 bases at J, with 9 bases between the two ends. Germline CDR1 reads MRHNA; CDR2 reads SNTAGT. The CDR3 runs 11 residues. This chain's CDR3 is CASTQLDEQFF. CDR3 DNA: TGTGCCAGCACTCAGCTGGATGAGCAGTTCTTC.

This clonotype turned up a few times. V and J are TRBV12-3 or TRBV12-4 and TRBJ1-1, with a tentative D call TRBD1 (6 bases). CDR3 length equals 14 residues. The ends were cut back, 4 bases at V and 4 bases at J, with 13 bases in the middle. The CDR3 reads CASSSGQPGTEAFF. The CDR3, as DNA: TGTGCCAGCAGTTCCGGACAGCCGGGCACTGAAGCTTTCTTT.

The table lists this clonotype with a few counts. The V call is TRBV4-2, the J call TRBJ2-3, with D perhaps matching TRBD1 or TRBD2 (6 bases each). V was trimmed by 1 base and J by 5 bases, leaving 13 bases between them. In germline, CDR1 is LGHNA, CDR2 YNFKEQ. The CDR3 runs to 15 residues. The CDR3 region is CASSQGGGGGDTQYF. The CDR3 DNA sequence: TGTGCCAGCAGCCAAGGGGGCGGAGGGGGAGATACGCAGTATTTT.

The CDR3 DNA sequence: TGTGCCAGCAGCCTGGTGTGGGGACAGGGAGGAAACACCATATATTTT. The encoded protein is CASSLVWGQGGNTIYF. The V call is TRBV5-5, the J call TRBJ1-3, with 9 bases identical to TRBD1. Germline V gives CDR1 SGHKS, CDR2 YYEKEE (reference sequence). V was pared by 4 bases and J by 4 bases, with 9 bases of the junction left unmatched. The CDR3 has 16 amino acids.

This clonotype was found a few times. The gene calls are TRBV20-1 and TRBJ2-1; possibly TRBD1 or TRBD2 for D (5 bases each). The CDR3 consists of 17 residues. V was trimmed by 0 bases and J by 2 bases, leaving 17 bases between them. Germline V gene lookup returns CDR1 DFQATT and CDR2 SNEGSKA (reference sequence). The DNA for the CDR3 is TGCAGTGCTAGAGATTCGTTACGGGGCAAGACCTACAATGAGCAGTTCTTC. Translating gives CSARDSLRGKTYNEQFF.

This clonotype was picked up a small number of times. The rearrangement links TRBV24-1 to TRBJ2-3; no reliable D call. Germline CDR1 is KGHDR and CDR2 is SFDVKD. The CDR3 consists of 13 residues. The V end lost 7 bases, the J end lost 5 bases, and 12 bases lay between the germline ends. Here the CDR3 reads CATSALQRDTQYF. CDR3 DNA sequence: TGTGCCACCAGCGCCCTCCAGAGAGATACGCAGTATTTT.

V gene TRBV5-4 combines with J gene TRBJ2-7, with D tentatively TRBD2 (6 bases). Deletions cut 1 base from V and 2 bases from J, with 13 bases between. The V gene's germline CDR1 is SGHNT and CDR2 YYREEE (reference sequence). The CDR3 sequence is 15 residues long. As DNA, the CDR3 is TGTGCCAGCAGCTTGCCCGATCGGGGGACCTACGAGCAGTACTTC. It encodes CASSLPDRGTYEQYF. The full variable domain, in which reference TRBV5-4 and TRBJ2-7 provide the parts outside the CDR3, is ETGVTQSPTHLIKTRGQQVTLRCSSQSGHNTVSWYQQALGQGPQFIFQYYREEENGRGNFPPRFSGLQFPNYSSELNVNALELDDSALYLCASSLPDRGTYEQYFGPGTRLTVT.

In this sample, this clonotype turned up a few times. The chain carries TRBV3-1 and TRBJ1-5, with no clear D. V shed 0 bases and J shed 7 bases, with 10 bases lying between them. Per the germline V gene, CDR1 is LGHDT and CDR2 is YNNKEL (reference sequence). The CDR3 covers 14 residues. The CDR3 bases are TGTGCCAGCAGCCAAGATCTTTCGGGGCAGCCCCAGCATTTT. Translation gives CASSQDLSGQPQHF.